This T cell receptor beta chain was captured in a study of shared clonotypes between healthy human individuals. Overall study findings and caveats: A handful of donors shared about 4.5% of their naive CD4 clonotypes.

The V and J ends lost 4 bases and 5 bases, in that order; junction bases with no gene match: 16. Germline V lookup: CDR1 SQVTM, CDR2 ANQGSEA. This CDR3 is 16 amino acids long. Points on this clone: The antigen remains unidentified.

Profiled with immunoSEQ multiplex PCR; TCRdb holds only in-frame clones, not every one. The sample includes some 320,000 clones, around 86% of them seen just once. The sequenced material came from memory CD8+ T cells sorted from blood. Subset indicated: CD45RO+ cells pooled with CCR7-negative TemRA cells. The V gene is TRBV29-1, the J gene TRBJ2-7; 8 bases agree with TRBD1. The source is a man between 18 and 29 years old in good health. Here the CDR3 DNA reads TGCAGCGTTGTATTCTCCGGAACAGGGGGTGTGCACGAGCAGTACTTC. Its translation is CSVVFSGTGGVHEQYF.